The rows below give T cell receptor beta chains drawn from one sample of a study of neurological immune-mediated disorders. TCRdb independently ran MiXCR on the 5' RACE reads; one entry per CDR3 protein. The sample includes about 28,000 distinct CDR3 sequences, 9.5% to 15% of them seen just once. Sequencing was performed on PBMCs. All receptors come from a man in his sixties in good health. Each CDR3 is given with its conserved first and last residue. The order of the fields is V gene, clone size, D gene, J gene, CDR3 protein, CDR3 DNA. The D gene is left open where the match is weak. Where a row states a size, it is once, few, many or the class of an expanded clone; other rows omit it.

>TRBV20-1|many|NA|TRBJ1-4
CSASRDPATNEKLFF
TGCAGTGCTAGCAGGGACCCAGCAACTAATGAAAAACTGTTTTTT
>TRBV5-1|many|NA|TRBJ1-6
CASSPGALMGSPLHF
TGCGCCAGCAGCCCCGGAGCCCTCATGGGTTCACCCCTCCACTTT
>TRBV5-8|many|NA|TRBJ1-1
CATKPRVNTEAFF
TGTGCCACTAAACCCCGGGTGAACACTGAAGCTTTCTTT
>TRBV20-1|many|NA|TRBJ1-5
CSARDLSGAGQPQHF
TGCAGTGCTAGAGACCTCTCAGGGGCGGGTCAGCCCCAGCATTTT
>TRBV5-6|many|NA|TRBJ1-1
CASSYRDKGPEAFF
TGTGCCAGCAGCTACCGGGACAAGGGCCCTGAAGCTTTCTTT
>TRBV10-3|many|NA|TRBJ2-7
CAISASSYEQYF
TGTGCCATCAGTGCTTCCTCCTACGAGCAGTACTTC
>TRBV6-6|many|NA|TRBJ1-5
CASSYSPPYSNQPQHF
TGTGCCAGCAGTTACTCCCCGCCTTATAGCAATCAGCCCCAGCATTTT
>TRBV5-5|many|NA|TRBJ1-2
CASSYDPPTSGYTF
TGTGCCAGCAGCTACGACCCCCCGACTAGTGGCTACACCTTC
>TRBV7-8|NA|NA|TRBJ2-3
CASSLVERATDTQYF
TGTGCCAGCAGCTTAGTGGAGCGGGCGACAGATACGCAGTATTTT
>TRBV29-1|NA|NA|TRBJ2-7
CSVVATASTYEQYF
TGCAGCGTTGTAGCGACAGCAAGTACCTACGAGCAGTACTTC
>TRBV20-1|many|NA|TRBJ1-1
CSARSPDNTEAFF
TGCAGTGCTAGATCTCCGGATAACACTGAAGCTTTCTTT
>TRBV7-6|many|NA|TRBJ2-7
CASSARGRGGEQYF
TGTGCCAGCAGCGCCCGGGGCAGGGGTGGCGAGCAGTACTTC
>TRBV20-1|many|TRBD1|TRBJ2-1
CSATGTAQNYNEQFF
TGCAGTGCGACCGGGACAGCCCAGAATTACAATGAGCAGTTCTTC
>TRBV20-1|many|NA|TRBJ2-6
CSAQGGANVLTF
TGCAGTGCACAGGGTGGGGCCAACGTCCTGACTTTC
>TRBV6-2/TRBV6-3|many|NA|TRBJ2-3
CASTSRDGTDTQYF
TGTGCCAGCACGTCGCGGGATGGCACAGATACGCAGTATTTT
>TRBV14|many|TRBD2|TRBJ2-1
CASSQHTSGPNEQFF
TGTGCCAGCAGCCAACACACTAGCGGGCCTAATGAGCAGTTCTTC
>TRBV24-1|NA|TRBD1|TRBJ2-3
CATSYPLDRGKIPDTQYF
TGTGCCACCAGTTATCCCCTCGACAGGGGCAAAATTCCAGATACGCAGTATTTT
>TRBV7-2|many|NA|TRBJ1-5
CASSSHGGTSNQPQHF
TGTGCCAGCAGCTCGCATGGAGGGACTAGCAATCAGCCCCAGCATTTT
>TRBV20-1|many|TRBD1|TRBJ1-4
CSATGTGREKLFF
TGCAGTGCTACCGGGACAGGGCGTGAAAAACTGTTTTTT
>TRBV5-1|many|NA|TRBJ1-1
CASSYREGTEAFF
TGCGCCAGCAGCTACAGGGAAGGGACTGAAGCTTTCTTT
>TRBV20-1|NA|TRBD1|TRBJ2-3
CSARYSGGRGDTQYF
TGCAGTGCTCGGTATTCAGGGGGCCGGGGAGATACGCAGTATTTT
>TRBV6-5|NA|TRBD2|TRBJ2-2
CASSFSGVTGELFF
TGTGCCAGCAGTTTTAGCGGGGTCACCGGGGAGCTGTTTTTT
>TRBV12-3/TRBV12-4|many|TRBD2|TRBJ2-7
CASRGLAGGKAYEQYF
TGTGCCAGCAGAGGGTTGGCGGGAGGAAAGGCGTACGAGCAGTACTTC
>TRBV12-3/TRBV12-4|many|NA|TRBJ2-5
CASSLGGSQETQYF
TGTGCCAGCAGTTTAGGGGGGAGCCAAGAGACCCAGTACTTC
>TRBV30|many|NA|TRBJ2-5
CAWSPPGTGIKTGETQYF
TGTGCCTGGAGCCCCCCAGGGACGGGTATCAAGACGGGGGAGACCCAGTACTTC
>TRBV7-6|NA|NA|TRBJ2-5
CDSSPGQYQETQYF
TGTGACAGCAGCCCCGGACAGTACCAAGAGACCCAGTACTTC
>TRBV29-1|many|TRBD2|TRBJ2-7
CSGTSGISYEQYF
TGCAGCGGAACTAGCGGGATCTCCTACGAGCAGTACTTC
>TRBV5-8|many|NA|TRBJ1-4
CASSIPGLEREKLFF
TGTGCCAGCAGCATTCCGGGACTCGAGAGGGAAAAACTGTTTTTT
>TRBV19|NA|NA|TRBJ1-1
CASFSPGVNTEAFF
TGTGCCAGTTTCAGCCCCGGGGTCAACACTGAAGCTTTCTTT
>TRBV12-5|many|NA|TRBJ1-5
CASGPSRGPQHF
TGTGCTAGTGGTCCCTCTCGGGGGCCCCAGCATTTT
>TRBV5-1|many|TRBD1|TRBJ2-2
CASSQAGQGPAGELFF
TGCGCCAGCAGCCAAGCGGGACAGGGCCCCGCCGGGGAGCTGTTTTTT
>TRBV20-1|many|TRBD1|TRBJ2-5
CSAKQGARETQYF
TGCAGTGCTAAACAGGGGGCCAGGGAGACCCAGTACTTC
>TRBV5-1|medium-sized|NA|TRBJ2-1
CASSSTGAMDEQFF
TGCGCCAGCAGCTCCACCGGGGCCATGGATGAGCAGTTCTTC
>TRBV14|NA|NA|TRBJ2-1
CASSTVGVINEQFF
TGTGCCAGCAGCACGGTAGGGGTGATCAATGAGCAGTTCTTC
>TRBV5-1|medium-sized|TRBD1|TRBJ1-1
CASSGTGGSYAEAFF
TGCGCCAGCAGTGGGACAGGGGGCAGTTATGCTGAAGCTTTCTTT
>TRBV15|many|NA|TRBJ2-7
CATSTHWTYEQYF
TGTGCCACCAGCACTCATTGGACCTACGAGCAGTACTTC
>TRBV19|many|NA|TRBJ2-1
CASTGAVEQFF
TGTGCCAGTACTGGGGCGGTTGAGCAGTTCTTC
>TRBV9|NA|NA|TRBJ2-4
CASSVSDGNIQYF
TGTGCCAGCAGCGTATCTGATGGAAACATTCAGTACTTC
>TRBV18|many|NA|TRBJ1-1
CASSPFPRDTEAFF
TGTGCCAGCTCACCATTCCCGAGGGACACTGAAGCTTTCTTT
>TRBV7-6|many|NA|TRBJ2-5
CASSPRETQYF
TGTGCCAGCAGCCCACGAGAGACCCAGTACTTC
>TRBV5-1|many|TRBD2|TRBJ2-1
CASSSGTNLLGNEQFF
TGCGCCAGCAGCTCCGGGACTAACCTCCTGGGGAATGAGCAGTTCTTC
>TRBV12-3/TRBV12-4|many|TRBD2|TRBJ2-3
CASSPGPVLAGDTDTQYF
TGTGCCAGCAGTCCCGGCCCCGTGCTAGCGGGGGACACAGATACGCAGTATTTT
>TRBV20-1|many|NA|TRBJ2-5
CSASEPGKPETQYF
TGCAGTGCTAGCGAACCAGGAAAACCAGAGACCCAGTACTTC